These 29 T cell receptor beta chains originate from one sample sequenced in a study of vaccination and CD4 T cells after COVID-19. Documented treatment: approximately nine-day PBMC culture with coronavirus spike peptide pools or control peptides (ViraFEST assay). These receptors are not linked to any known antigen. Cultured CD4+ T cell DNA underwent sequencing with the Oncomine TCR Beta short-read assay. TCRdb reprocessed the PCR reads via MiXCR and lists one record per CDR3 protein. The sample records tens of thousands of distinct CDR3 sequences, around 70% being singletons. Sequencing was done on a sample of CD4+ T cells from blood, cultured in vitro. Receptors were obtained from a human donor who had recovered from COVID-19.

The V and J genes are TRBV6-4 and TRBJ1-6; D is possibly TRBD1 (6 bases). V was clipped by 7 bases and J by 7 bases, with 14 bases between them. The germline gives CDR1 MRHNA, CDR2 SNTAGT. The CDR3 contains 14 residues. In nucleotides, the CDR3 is TGTGCCAGCAAGGAGGGGGGGGGGAATTCACCCCTCCACTTT. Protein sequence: CASKEGGGNSPLHF.

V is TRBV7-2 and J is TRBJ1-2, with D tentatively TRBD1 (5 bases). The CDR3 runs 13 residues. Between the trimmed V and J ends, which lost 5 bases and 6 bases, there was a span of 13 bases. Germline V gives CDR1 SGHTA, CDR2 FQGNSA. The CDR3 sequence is CASSTRGLDGYTF. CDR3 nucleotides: TGTGCCAGCAGCACGCGGGGCTTAGATGGCTACACCTTC.

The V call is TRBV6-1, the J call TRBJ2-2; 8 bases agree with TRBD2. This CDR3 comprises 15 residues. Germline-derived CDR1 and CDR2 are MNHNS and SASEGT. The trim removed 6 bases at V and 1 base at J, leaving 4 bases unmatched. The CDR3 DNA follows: TGTGCCAGCAGCCCGAGCGGGAGGAACACCGGGGAGCTGTTTTTT. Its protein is CASSPSGRNTGELFF.

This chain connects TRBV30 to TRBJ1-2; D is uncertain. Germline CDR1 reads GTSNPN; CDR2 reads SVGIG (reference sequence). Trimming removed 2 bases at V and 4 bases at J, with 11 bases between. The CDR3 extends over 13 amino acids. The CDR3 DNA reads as TGTGCCTGGAGTCCCCACATCCGCTATGGCTACACCTTC. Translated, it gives CAWSPHIRYGYTF.

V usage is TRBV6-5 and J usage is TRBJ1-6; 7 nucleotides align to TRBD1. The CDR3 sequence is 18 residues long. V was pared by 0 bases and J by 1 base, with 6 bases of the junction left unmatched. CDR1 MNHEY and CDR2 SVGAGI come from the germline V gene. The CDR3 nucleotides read TGTGCCAGCAGTTACTCGATGGGACAGAGTTCCTATAATTCACCCCTCCACTTT. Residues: CASSYSMGQSSYNSPLHF.

CDR3 DNA: TGTGCCAGCAGTGACGGAAGACAGGGGCGACATAGCAATCAGCCCCAGCATTTT. Encoded protein: CASSDGRQGRHSNQPQHF. V and J are TRBV6-1 and TRBJ1-5, with 8 bases fitting TRBD1. With V trimmed by 3 bases and J by 0 bases, 10 bases remained unmatched. Germline V gene sequence: CDR1 MNHNS, CDR2 SASEGT. The CDR3 covers 18 residues.

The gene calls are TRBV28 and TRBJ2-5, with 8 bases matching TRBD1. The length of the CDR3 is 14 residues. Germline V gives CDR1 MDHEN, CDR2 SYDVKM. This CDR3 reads CALGGQVPGETQYF. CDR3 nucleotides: TGTGCGTTGGGGGGACAGGTACCCGGGGAGACCCAGTACTTC.

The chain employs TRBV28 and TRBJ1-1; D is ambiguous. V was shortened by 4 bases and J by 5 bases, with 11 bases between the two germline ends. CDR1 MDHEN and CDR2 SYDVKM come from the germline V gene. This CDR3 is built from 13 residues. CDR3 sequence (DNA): TGTGCCAGCAGTTCGTTCCTAGGGACTGAAGCTTTCTTT. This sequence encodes CASSSFLGTEAFF. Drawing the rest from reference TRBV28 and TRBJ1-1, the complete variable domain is DVKVTQSSRYLVKRTGEKVFLECVQDMDHENMFWYRQDPGLGLRLIYFSYDVKMKEKGDIPEGYSVSREKKERFSLILESASTNQTSMYLCASSSFLGTEAFFGQGTRLTVV.

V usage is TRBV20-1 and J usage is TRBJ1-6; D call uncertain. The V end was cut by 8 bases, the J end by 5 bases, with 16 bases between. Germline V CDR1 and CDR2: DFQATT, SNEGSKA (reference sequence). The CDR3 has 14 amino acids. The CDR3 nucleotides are TGCAGTCCCTTTACGGGATTGAATAATTCACCCCTCCACTTT. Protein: CSPFTGLNNSPLHF.

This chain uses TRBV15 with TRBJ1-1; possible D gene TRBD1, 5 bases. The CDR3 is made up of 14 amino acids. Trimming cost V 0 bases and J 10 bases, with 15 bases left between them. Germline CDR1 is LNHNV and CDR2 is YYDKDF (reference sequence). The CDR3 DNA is TGTGCCACCAGCAGAGATCTTGCGGGACGAGTAGCTTTCTTT. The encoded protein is CATSRDLAGRVAFF.

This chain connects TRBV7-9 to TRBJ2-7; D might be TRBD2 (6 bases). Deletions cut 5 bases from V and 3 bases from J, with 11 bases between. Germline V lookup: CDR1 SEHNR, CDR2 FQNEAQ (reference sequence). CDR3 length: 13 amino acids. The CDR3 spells CASSLGTLYEQYF. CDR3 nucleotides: TGTGCCAGCAGCCTCGGGACTCTCTACGAGCAGTACTTC.

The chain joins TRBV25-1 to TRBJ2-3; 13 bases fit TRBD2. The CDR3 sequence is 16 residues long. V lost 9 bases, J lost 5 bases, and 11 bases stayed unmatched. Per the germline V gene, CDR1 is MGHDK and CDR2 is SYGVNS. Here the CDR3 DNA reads TGTGCCAGTAGAGGCGGGACTAGCGGGATTTTAGATACGCAGTATTTT. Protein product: CASRGGTSGILDTQYF.

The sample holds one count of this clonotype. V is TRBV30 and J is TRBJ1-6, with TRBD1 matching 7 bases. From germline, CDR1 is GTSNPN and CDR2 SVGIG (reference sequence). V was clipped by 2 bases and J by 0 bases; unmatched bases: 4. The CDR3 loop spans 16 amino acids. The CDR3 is CAWSQGGSSYNSPLHF. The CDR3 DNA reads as TGTGCCTGGAGTCAGGGGGGGAGCTCCTATAATTCACCCCTCCACTTT.

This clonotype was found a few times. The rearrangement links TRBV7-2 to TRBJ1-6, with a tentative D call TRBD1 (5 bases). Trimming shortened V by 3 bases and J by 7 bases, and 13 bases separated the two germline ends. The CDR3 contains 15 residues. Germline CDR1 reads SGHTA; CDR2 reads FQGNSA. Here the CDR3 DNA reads TGTGCCAGCAGCTTCGTGGGGGTTGGCAATTCACCCCTCCACTTT. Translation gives CASSFVGVGNSPLHF.

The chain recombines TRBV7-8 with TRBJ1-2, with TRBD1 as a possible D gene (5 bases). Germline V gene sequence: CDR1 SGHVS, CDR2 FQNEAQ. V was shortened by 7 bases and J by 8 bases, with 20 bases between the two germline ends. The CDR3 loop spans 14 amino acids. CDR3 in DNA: TGTGCCAGCACCCGTATTCCTGGGGCCGGCGGCTACACCTTC. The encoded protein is CASTRIPGAGGYTF.

The CDR3 here is CASSIPGLGVDPQHF. The DNA of the CDR3 is TGTGCCAGTAGTATTCCGGGGTTAGGGGTAGATCCCCAGCATTTT. The chain combines TRBV19 with TRBJ1-5, with D tentatively TRBD1 (5 bases). V lost 3 bases and J 10 bases, leaving 19 bases between the germline ends. The germline gives CDR1 LNHDA, CDR2 SQIVND (reference sequence). The CDR3 is 15 amino acids.

The CDR3 loop reads CASTRTANQPQHF. The CDR3 DNA follows: TGTGCCAGCACACGGACAGCAAATCAGCCCCAGCATTTT. The V and J genes are TRBV6-1 and TRBJ1-5, with TRBD1 as a possible D gene (6 bases). Trimming removed 7 bases at V and 4 bases at J, with 11 bases between. Per the germline V gene, CDR1 is MNHNS and CDR2 is SASEGT. CDR3 length: 13 residues.

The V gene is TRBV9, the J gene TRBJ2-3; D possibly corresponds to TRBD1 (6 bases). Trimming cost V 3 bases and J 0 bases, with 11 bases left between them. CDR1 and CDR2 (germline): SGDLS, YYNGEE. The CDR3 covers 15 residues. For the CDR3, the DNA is TGTGCCAGCAGCGCGACAGGTTATAGCACAGATACGCAGTATTTT. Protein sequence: CASSATGYSTDTQYF.

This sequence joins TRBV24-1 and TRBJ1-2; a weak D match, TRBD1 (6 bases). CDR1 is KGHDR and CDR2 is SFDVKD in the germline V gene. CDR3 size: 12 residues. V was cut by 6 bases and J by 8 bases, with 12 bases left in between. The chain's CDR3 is CATSSDRSGYTF. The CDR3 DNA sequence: TGTGCCACCAGTTCAGACAGGTCCGGCTACACCTTC.

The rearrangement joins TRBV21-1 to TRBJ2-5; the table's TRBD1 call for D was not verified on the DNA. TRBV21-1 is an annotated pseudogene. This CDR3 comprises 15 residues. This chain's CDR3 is CASSSPGRTKETQYF. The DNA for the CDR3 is TGTGCCAGCAGCTCACCGGGACGGACAAAAGAGACCCAGTACTTC.

The CDR3 loop is CASTVGGAWGNTIYF. CDR3 DNA sequence: TGTGCCAGCACCGTGGGCGGGGCGTGGGGAAACACCATATATTTT. This chain joins TRBV28 and TRBJ1-3, with a tentative D call TRBD1 (5 bases). This CDR3 comprises 15 residues. The germline V and J ends were trimmed by 7 bases and 4 bases, with 17 bases remaining between them. CDR1 is MDHEN and CDR2 is SYDVKM in the germline V gene.

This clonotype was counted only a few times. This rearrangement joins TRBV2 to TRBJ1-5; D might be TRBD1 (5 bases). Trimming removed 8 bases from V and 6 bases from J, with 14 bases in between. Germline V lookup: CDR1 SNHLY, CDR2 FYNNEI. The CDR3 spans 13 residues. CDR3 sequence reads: CASWTGGSQPQHF. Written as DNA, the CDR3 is TGTGCCAGCTGGACTGGGGGAAGTCAGCCCCAGCATTTT.

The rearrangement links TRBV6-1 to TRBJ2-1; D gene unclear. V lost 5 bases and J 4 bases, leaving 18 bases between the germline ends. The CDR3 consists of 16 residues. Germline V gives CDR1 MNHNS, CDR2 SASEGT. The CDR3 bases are TGTGCCAGCAGTCCCTTGGTTCTAGGTGATTACAATGAGCAGTTCTTC. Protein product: CASSPLVLGDYNEQFF.

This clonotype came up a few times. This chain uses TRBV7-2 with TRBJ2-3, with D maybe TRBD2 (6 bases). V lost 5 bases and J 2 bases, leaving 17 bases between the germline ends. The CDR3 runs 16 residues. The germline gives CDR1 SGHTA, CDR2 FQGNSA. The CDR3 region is CASSASLAGITDTQYF. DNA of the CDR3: TGTGCCAGCAGCGCCTCACTAGCCGGTATCACAGATACGCAGTATTTT.

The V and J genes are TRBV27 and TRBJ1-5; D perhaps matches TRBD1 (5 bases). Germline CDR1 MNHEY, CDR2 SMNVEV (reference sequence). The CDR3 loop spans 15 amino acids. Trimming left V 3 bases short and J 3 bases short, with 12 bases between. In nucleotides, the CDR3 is TGTGCCAGCAGTTTTGGAGGGGCGTTCAATCAGCCCCAGCATTTT. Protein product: CASSFGGAFNQPQHF.

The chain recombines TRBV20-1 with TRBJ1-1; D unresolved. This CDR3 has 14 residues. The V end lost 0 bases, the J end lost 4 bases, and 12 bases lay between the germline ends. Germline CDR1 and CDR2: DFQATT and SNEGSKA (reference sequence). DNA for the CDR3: TGCAGTGCTAGAGATCCGGCGGGTATCACTGAAGCTTTCTTT. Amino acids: CSARDPAGITEAFF.

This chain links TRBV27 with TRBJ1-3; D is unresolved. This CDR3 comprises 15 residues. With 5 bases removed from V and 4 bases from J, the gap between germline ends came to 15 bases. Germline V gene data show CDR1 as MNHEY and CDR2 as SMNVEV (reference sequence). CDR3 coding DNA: TGTGCCAGCAGTCCCCTTTCGAGTGGGGGAAACACCATATATTTT. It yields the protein CASSPLSSGGNTIYF.

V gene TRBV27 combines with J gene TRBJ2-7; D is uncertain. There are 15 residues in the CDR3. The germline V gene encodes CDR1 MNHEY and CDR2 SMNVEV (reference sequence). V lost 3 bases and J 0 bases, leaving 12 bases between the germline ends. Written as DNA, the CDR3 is TGTGCCAGCAGTTTCCGGGCACCCGACTCCTACGAGCAGTACTTC. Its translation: CASSFRAPDSYEQYF.

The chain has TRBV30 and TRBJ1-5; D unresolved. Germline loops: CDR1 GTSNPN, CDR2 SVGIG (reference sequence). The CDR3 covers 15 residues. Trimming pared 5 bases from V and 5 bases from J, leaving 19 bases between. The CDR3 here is CAWGPVGSYDQPQHF. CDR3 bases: TGTGCCTGGGGTCCGGTGGGGTCTTATGATCAGCCCCAGCATTTT. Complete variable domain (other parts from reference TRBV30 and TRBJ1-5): SQTIHQWPATLVQPVGSPLSLECTVEGTSNPNLYWYRQAAGRGLQLLFYSVGIGQISSEVPQNLSASRPQDRQFILSSKKLLLSDSGFYLCAWGPVGSYDQPQHFGDGTRLSIL.